This T cell receptor beta chain was sequenced during a study of shared clonotypes between healthy human individuals (dated by TCRdb to 2018 to 2021). Describing the broader study: A few men and a couple of women, aged 18 to 49 years, made up the cohort. For each donor, CD4 naive and CD4 memory were each given three plates, CD8 naive was given two plates, and CD8 memory was given one plate. Blood TCR repertoires of 5 or 6 healthy adults were deeply sequenced to estimate repertoire size and the extent of clonotype sharing between individuals. Libraries were prepared and TCR repertoires were sequenced by different laboratories using diverse techniques, in order to increase sequencing depth and limit assay-specific biases. Each donor's leukapheresis produced roughly between about 0.8 and 10 billion PBMCs. Study-wide conclusions, independent of this receptor: Even with the large sequencing depth, rarefaction of the sorted-subset datasets indicated that sequencing was incomplete. Sharing across a handful of donors was observed for about 5% of naive CD4, around 3.5% of naive CD8, 2.3% of memory CD4, and around 0.4% of memory CD8 clonotypes. Higher generation probabilities were observed for clonotypes shared by all four sorted-subset donors than for non-shared clonotypes. Sampling was restricted to blood, and TCR repertoires in tissues likely differ from the TCR repertoires found in blood. Larger estimated clonotype richness was generally found for naive subsets than for memory subsets. Based on pairwise subsampling, the degree of clonotype sharing among donors was expected to be affected by sequencing depth. The genetic and exposure-history diversity represented was limited by the small number of donors.

With regard to this clone: It has no known antigen specificity. No base quality values were provided; no much bigger clone lies one nucleotide off.

The V and J ends are trimmed by 5 bases and 2 bases, leaving 13 bases between them. From the cysteine through the phenylalanine, the CDR3 covers 14 amino acids. CDR3 DNA only is kept here, 42 bases in frame from base 1. CDR1 and CDR2 were assigned from the germline V gene as MDHEN and SYDVKM. TCR CDR3 regions were amplified from genomic DNA by multiplex PCR using the deep immunoSEQ assay. Extracted genomic DNA from each cell subset was distributed evenly across all wells of several immunoSEQ 96-well plates, and each plate was treated as a replicate. Each replicate PCR for sorted subsets received about 220 ng genomic DNA, equal to roughly 30,000 T cell genomes. Purified libraries were quantified with a Qubit 3.0 fluorometer, sized on a Bioanalyzer 2100, and re-quantified with the KAPA Library Quantification kit. Every immunoSEQ 96-well plate was sequenced on a dedicated single-read 150-cycle Illumina NextSeq 550 flow cell. In the original analysis: Because the immunoSEQ output included only junctional sequences and no quality scores, the filtering could not be the same as the filtering used for full-length reads. To assign V/J genes and CDR3, sequences were annotated using PyIR, a Python wrapper for IgBLAST v1.9, with IMGT germline references. Reads were filtered out if the reads had weak V/J assignments (E-value above 1e-6), no CDR3, stop codons, out-of-frame junctions, or ambiguous translated residues. A V3J clonotype was defined by an identical inferred V gene, J gene, and CDR3 amino acid sequence. Percentage overlap between repertoires was calculated by dividing the number of shared unique clonotypes by the size of the smaller repertoire. RTK rarefaction, the Chao1 estimator, and Recon v2.1 estimates of unobserved clonotypes were used to assess repertoire richness. Generation probabilities for all TCRbeta clonotypes obtained by the gDNA method from four donors were computed using OLGA. TCRdb retrieved this table from immuneACCESS and kept in-frame rearrangements only. Not all clones are present; in checked studies, unresolved V genes account for under half, and no reason is known for the remainder. Clonal size and the V and J genes are those of that table, whereas D and trimming came from the DNA. For this sample there are about 600,000 clones; almost 97% appear just once. The ten largest account for about 0.06% of the sample.

The donors were healthy, HIV-negative adults who had no recently reported acute infections or vaccinations. Only Caucasian adults living in Nashville, Tennessee, USA were represented among the donors. CD4+ T cells were enriched by magnetic negative selection, after which naive cells were positively selected on CD45RA and the negative fraction was taken as the memory subset. Blood was obtained by leukapheresis, after which PBMCs were separated by Ficoll-Histopaque density gradient centrifugation and cryopreserved in liquid nitrogen vapor phase. Analytical flow cytometry was used to check the purity and quantity of each magnetically sorted T cell population. Genomic DNA was isolated from each sorted fraction and quantified by UV absorbance on a Nanodrop 2000c.

The chain employs TRBV28 and TRBJ2-7; TRBD2 might be the D gene, on 5 matching bases. The specimen sequenced was naive CD4+ T cells sorted from blood. What this sample's cell subset or site label stands for: CD45RA+ positively selected. The receptor comes from a woman in her 30s in good health. The DNA is TGTGCCAGCAGTCGGGCTGGAGGCCCCTACGAGCAGTACTTC. Its protein product is CASSRAGGPYEQYF. The reference TRBV28 and TRBJ2-7 proteins fill in what lies around the CDR3, so the full variable domain reads DVKVTQSSRYLVKRTGEKVFLECVQDMDHENMFWYRQDPGLGLRLIYFSYDVKMKEKGDIPEGYSVSREKKERFSLILESASTNQTSMYLCASSRAGGPYEQYFGPGTRLTVT.